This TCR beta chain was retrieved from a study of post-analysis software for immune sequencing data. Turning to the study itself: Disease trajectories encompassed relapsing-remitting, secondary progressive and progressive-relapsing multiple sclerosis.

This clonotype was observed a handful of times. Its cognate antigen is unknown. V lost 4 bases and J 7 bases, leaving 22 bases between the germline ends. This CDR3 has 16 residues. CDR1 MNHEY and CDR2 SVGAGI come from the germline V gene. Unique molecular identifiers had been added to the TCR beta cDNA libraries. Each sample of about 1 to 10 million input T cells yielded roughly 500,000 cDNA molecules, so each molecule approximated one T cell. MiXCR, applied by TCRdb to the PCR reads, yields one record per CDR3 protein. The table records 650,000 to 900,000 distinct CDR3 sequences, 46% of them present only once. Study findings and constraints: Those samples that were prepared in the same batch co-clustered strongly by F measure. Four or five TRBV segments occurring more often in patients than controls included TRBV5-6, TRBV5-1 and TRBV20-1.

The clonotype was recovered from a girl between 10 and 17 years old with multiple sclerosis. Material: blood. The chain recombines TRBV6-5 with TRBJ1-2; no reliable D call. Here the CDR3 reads CASSLGREARTGGYTF. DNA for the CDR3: TGTGCCAGCAGTTTGGGGAGGGAGGCGCGGACCGGTGGCTACACCTTC.